The 29 T cell receptor beta chains presented below share a single source sample, sequenced in a study of OX40 agonist ivuxolimab in advanced cancers. The repertoire was sequenced with immunoSEQ multiplex PCR; TCRdb's copy has only in-frame clones and lacks some. Of about 94,000 clones listed, roughly 95% are singletons. The starting material was CD4+ or CD8+ T cells sorted from blood, obtained in a trial of the OX40 agonist ivuxolimab. The receptors come from an adult with an advanced solid tumor such as melanoma, head and neck, liver or kidney cancer.

The chain combines TRBV18 with TRBJ1-2; a possible D gene is TRBD1 (6 bases). The CDR3 is 13 amino acids. Trimming stripped 2 bases from V and 4 bases from J, with 8 bases between. CDR1 and CDR2 (germline): KGHSH, LQKENI. The CDR3: CASSPGGAYGYTF. The CDR3 nucleotides are TGTGCCAGCTCACCAGGGGGCGCCTATGGCTACACCTTC.

The rearrangement links TRBV28 to TRBJ1-2, with a tentative D call TRBD1 (6 bases). Looked up from germline, CDR1 is MDHEN and CDR2 is SYDVKM. This CDR3 has 13 residues. Trimming pared 7 bases from V and 2 bases from J, leaving 11 bases between. In nucleotides, the CDR3 is TGTGCCAGCAAGAGGGGGATCAACTATGGCTACACCTTC. Its translation: CASKRGINYGYTF.

The chain joins TRBV9 to TRBJ2-5; 9 bases match TRBD1. Germline values: CDR1 SGDLS, CDR2 YYNGEE. This CDR3 comprises 14 residues. J was trimmed by 4 bases and V by 4 bases; bases with no gene match: 5. The chain's CDR3 is CASSPGTGLETQYF. CDR3 sequence (DNA): TGTGCCAGCAGCCCCGGGACAGGGTTAGAGACCCAGTACTTC.

The chain combines TRBV7-2 with TRBJ1-1; the D gene is possibly TRBD1 (6 bases). The germline V and J ends were trimmed by 1 base and 0 bases, with 12 bases remaining between them. CDR3 length equals 16 residues. Germline values: CDR1 SGHTA, CDR2 FQGNSA. CDR3: CASSLVGGTMNTEAFF. As DNA, the CDR3 is TGTGCCAGCAGCTTAGTGGGGGGCACAATGAACACTGAAGCTTTCTTT. Full variable domain (rest looked up from reference TRBV7-2 and TRBJ1-1): GAGVSQSPSNKVTEKGKDVELRCDPISGHTALYWYRQSLGQGLEFLIYFQGNSAPDKSGLPSDRFSAERTGGSVSTLTIQRTQQEDSAVYLCASSLVGGTMNTEAFFGQGTRLTVV.

The J gene is TRBJ1-3, the V gene TRBV18; no firm D call. Trimming removed 3 bases from V and 0 bases from J, with 12 bases in between. The germline gives CDR1 KGHSH, CDR2 LQKENI. CDR3 size: 16 residues. The CDR3 protein is CASSPPKYSSGNTIYF. CDR3 DNA sequence: TGTGCCAGCTCACCCCCGAAGTATAGCTCTGGAAACACCATATATTTT.

The chain has TRBV29-1 and TRBJ2-2; D call uncertain. Per germline, CDR1 SQVTM and CDR2 ANQGSEA. The CDR3 extends over 15 amino acids. V was pared by 5 bases and J by 2 bases, with 15 bases between. In DNA, the CDR3 is TGCAGCGTTACAAAGGTGAACAGAAACACCGGGGAGCTGTTTTTT. It specifies CSVTKVNRNTGELFF.

V and J are TRBV28 and TRBJ2-3; 8 bases fit TRBD2. The CDR3 runs to 12 residues. With 4 bases clipped from V and 9 bases from J, the junction kept 3 bases outside the gene matches. The germline V gene encodes CDR1 MDHEN and CDR2 SYDVKM. The CDR3 bases are TGTGCCAGCAGTTCGAGCGGGAGCACGCAGTATTTT. This codes for CASSSSGSTQYF.

This clone was seen a few times. The chain is built from TRBV19 and TRBJ1-2; D possibly corresponds to TRBD1 (6 bases). Between the trimmed V and J ends, which lost 7 bases and 4 bases, there was a span of 16 bases. The CDR3 has 14 amino acids. CDR1 LNHDA and CDR2 SQIVND come from the germline V gene (reference sequence). CDR3 in amino acids: CASKESRDTYGYTF. As DNA, the CDR3 is TGTGCCAGTAAGGAGTCCCGGGACACCTATGGCTACACCTTC.

This chain connects TRBV6-6 to TRBJ2-7; 9 nucleotides match TRBD2. Germline loops: CDR1 MNHNY, CDR2 SVGAGI (reference sequence). The CDR3 has 15 amino acids. Trimming removed 4 bases from V and 0 bases from J; junction bases left unmatched: 4. The CDR3 here is CASSSIAGASYEQYF. The CDR3 DNA is TGTGCCAGCAGTTCAATAGCGGGAGCCTCCTACGAGCAGTACTTC.

The chain employs TRBV5-1 and TRBJ2-5; possibly TRBD1 or TRBD2 for D (5 bases each). Germline V gene data show CDR1 as SGHRS and CDR2 as YFSETQ. The length of the CDR3 is 14 residues. V was trimmed by 4 bases and J by 5 bases, leaving 15 bases between them. In DNA form, the CDR3 reads TGCGCCAGCAGCCCCCTCGGGGCGTATGAGACCCAGTACTTC. As protein: CASSPLGAYETQYF. The whole variable domain, remainder taken from reference TRBV5-1 and TRBJ2-5, is KAGVTQTPRYLIKTRGQQVTLSCSPISGHRSVSWYQQTPGQGLQFLFEYFSETQRNKGNFPGRFSGRQFSNSRSEMNVSTLELGDSALYLCASSPLGAYETQYFGPGTRLLVL.

This clone was recorded once. The chain links TRBV27 to TRBJ2-2; D remains ambiguous. Deletions cut 5 bases from V and 4 bases from J, with 8 bases between. Germline CDR1 MNHEY, CDR2 SMNVEV (reference sequence). The CDR3 runs to 13 residues. CDR3 bases: TGTGCCAGCAGTCCCGGACGCACCGGGGAGCTGTTTTTT. Protein sequence: CASSPGRTGELFF.

The CDR3, as DNA: TGTGCCAGCAGCTTAAGGGATAAACCCCTCCACTTT. It codes for CASSLRDKPLHF. This chain joins TRBV7-2 and TRBJ1-6; D remains ambiguous. CDR1 is SGHTA and CDR2 is FQGNSA in the germline V gene. Trimming removed 2 bases from V and 12 bases from J, with 8 bases in between. The CDR3 is made up of 12 amino acids.

The chain links TRBV11-2 to TRBJ1-1; a possible D gene is TRBD1 (5 bases). V lost 4 bases and J 2 bases, leaving 11 bases between the germline ends. This CDR3 has 14 residues. Germline V gene lookup returns CDR1 SGHAT and CDR2 FQNNGV. The chain's CDR3 is CASSWGGINTEAFF. The CDR3 DNA reads TGTGCCAGCAGCTGGGGGGGAATTAACACTGAAGCTTTCTTT.

The chain has TRBV5-1 and TRBJ2-7, with a tentative D call TRBD1 (6 bases). Trimming stripped 0 bases from V and 5 bases from J, with 12 bases between. The CDR3 runs 14 residues. Germline CDR1 SGHRS, CDR2 YFSETQ. CDR3 coding DNA: TGCGCCAGCAGCTTGGTCAGGGGCGTCGACGAGCAGTACTTC. Amino acid sequence: CASSLVRGVDEQYF.

The genes are TRBV7-9 and TRBJ1-1; D ambiguous. Germline values: CDR1 SEHNR, CDR2 FQNEAQ (reference sequence). V was clipped by 7 bases and J by 2 bases, with 14 bases between them. The CDR3 length is 14 residues. CDR3 sequence (DNA): TGTGCCAGCACCCTGTCGACGGCTAACACTGAAGCTTTCTTT. This encodes CASTLSTANTEAFF.

This rearrangement joins TRBV5-4 to TRBJ2-3; D uncertain. The V gene lost 3 bases and the J gene lost 1 base, with 9 bases spanning the gap. CDR1 SGHNT and CDR2 YYREEE come from the germline V gene (reference sequence). This CDR3 comprises 14 residues. Here the CDR3 reads CASSSLGGTDTQYF. DNA of the CDR3: TGTGCCAGCAGCTCCCTTGGGGGCACAGATACGCAGTATTTT.

The rearrangement joins TRBV7-2 to TRBJ2-3; 7 bases match TRBD2. CDR3 size: 17 residues. Germline assignment: CDR1 SGHTA and CDR2 FQGNSA. V dropped 3 bases and J dropped 0; count of bases not matched to a gene: 9. The CDR3 DNA is TGTGCCAGCAGCTTGCCCGTTAGCGGGCCAAGCACAGATACGCAGTATTTT. Its translation is CASSLPVSGPSTDTQYF. Full variable domain (outside the CDR3, taken from reference TRBV7-2 and TRBJ2-3): GAGVSQSPSNKVTEKGKDVELRCDPISGHTALYWYRQSLGQGLEFLIYFQGNSAPDKSGLPSDRFSAERTGGSVSTLTIQRTQQEDSAVYLCASSLPVSGPSTDTQYFGPGTRLTVL.

The chain employs TRBV11-3 and TRBJ1-1; D unclear. Germline V gene data show CDR1 as SGHNT and CDR2 as YENEEA. The ends were cut back, 5 bases at V and 1 base at J, with 11 bases in the middle. The CDR3 has 14 residues. The CDR3 nucleotides are TGTGCCAGCAGCACCTCCGACGGGAACACTGAAGCTTTCTTT. Protein: CASSTSDGNTEAFF. Combining the CDR3 with reference TRBV11-3 and TRBJ1-1 gives the whole variable domain EAGVVQSPRYKIIEKKQPVAFWCNPISGHNTLYWYLQNLGQGPELLIRYENEEAVDDSQLPKDRFSAERLKGVDSTLKIQPAELGDSAVYLCASSTSDGNTEAFFGQGTRLTVV.

The chain has TRBV10-2 and TRBJ1-2, with D possibly being TRBD1 (5 bases). The CDR3 has 13 amino acids. The V gene's germline CDR1 is WSHSY and CDR2 SAAADI. Trimming removed 10 bases from V and 0 bases from J, with 12 bases in between. CDR3 amino acids: CATLGETNYGYTF. The CDR3, as DNA: TGCGCCACACTAGGGGAAACTAACTATGGCTACACCTTC.

The chain couples TRBV7-2 to TRBJ2-5; tentatively, D is TRBD2 (6 bases). Germline CDR1 reads SGHTA; CDR2 reads FQGNSA. Trimming left V 2 bases short and J 4 bases short, with 11 bases between. The CDR3 is made up of 14 amino acids. CDR3: CASSLLSGRETQYF. The CDR3 nucleotides read TGTGCCAGCAGCTTACTTAGCGGCAGAGAGACCCAGTACTTC.

A note on this clone: The junction shows a germline mismatch at one end, possibly a read error. The chain combines TRBV2 with TRBJ1-1; D gene unclear. CDR1 is SNHLY, CDR2 FYNNEI, per germline. This CDR3 comprises 10 residues. In DNA, the CDR3 is TGTGCCAGCAGAGAAGGGGAAGCTTTCTTT. It codes for CASREGEAFF.

The chain is built from TRBV5-1 and TRBJ1-5; 7 bases fit TRBD1. The ends lost 4 bases at V and 12 bases at J; junction bases unmatched: 19. CDR1 is SGHRS and CDR2 is YFSETQ in the germline V gene. This CDR3 has 16 residues. The CDR3 nucleotides read TGCGCCAGCAGCCCTCGAAGGGGGCCCGACCCCTTCTTCCAGCATTTT. This sequence encodes CASSPRRGPDPFFQHF.

V is TRBV7-9 and J is TRBJ2-5; no definite D call. Trimming pared 5 bases from V and 5 bases from J, leaving 12 bases between. In germline, CDR1 is SEHNR, CDR2 FQNEAQ (reference sequence). CDR3 length: 13 residues. This CDR3 reads CASSPPAGETQYF. The CDR3 DNA reads TGTGCCAGCAGCCCCCCAGCCGGGGAGACCCAGTACTTC.

The gene calls are TRBV18 and TRBJ2-3; TRBD1 aligns across 7 bases. The CDR3 length is 15 residues. J lost 0 bases, V lost 4 bases, and 4 bases had no gene match. Per the germline V gene, CDR1 is KGHSH and CDR2 is LQKENI. The DNA of the CDR3 is TGTGCCAGCTCACGGGACAGTTCCAGCACAGATACGCAGTATTTT. Its protein is CASSRDSSSTDTQYF.

The chain carries TRBV5-1 and TRBJ2-7; TRBD1 agrees at 9 bases. The CDR3 extends over 14 amino acids. Per the germline V gene, CDR1 is SGHRS and CDR2 is YFSETQ. V dropped 1 base and J dropped 6; count of bases not matched to a gene: 5. The CDR3 loop reads CASSLTGGSGEQYF. The CDR3 nucleotides are TGCGCCAGCAGCTTGACAGGGGGCTCGGGCGAGCAGTACTTC.

The V gene is TRBV9, the J gene TRBJ2-3; D not resolved. V gave up 0 bases and J gave up 0 bases, with 5 bases separating them. CDR1 is SGDLS and CDR2 is YYNGEE in the germline V gene. CDR3 length: 14 amino acids. The CDR3 reads CASSVVGSTDTQYF. The DNA for the CDR3 is TGTGCCAGCAGCGTAGTAGGTAGCACAGATACGCAGTATTTT.

J is TRBJ2-1 and V is TRBV10-3; 8 nucleotides align to TRBD1. V was pared by 8 bases and J by 8 bases, with 17 bases of the junction left unmatched. This CDR3 has 16 residues. CDR1 ENHRY and CDR2 SYGVKD come from the germline V gene. CDR3 in amino acids: CAISKGLDRGRDEQFF. Here the CDR3 DNA reads TGTGCCATCTCCAAGGGCCTAGACAGGGGTCGGGATGAGCAGTTCTTC.

The V call is TRBV5-6, the J call TRBJ2-7, with 7 bases matching TRBD1. CDR1 and CDR2 (germline): SGHDT, YYEEEE. The ends lost 2 bases at V and 5 bases at J; junction bases unmatched: 10. CDR3 length: 15 amino acids. CDR3 bases: TGTGCCAGCAGCTTAACAGGGGTGTCGGAAAACGAGCAGTACTTC. Translating it yields CASSLTGVSENEQYF.

The V gene is TRBV28, the J gene TRBJ2-3, with D uncertain. Looked up from germline, CDR1 is MDHEN and CDR2 is SYDVKM. The CDR3 extends over 17 amino acids. Between the trimmed V and J ends, which lost 0 bases and 8 bases, there was a span of 21 bases. CDR3 bases: TGTGCCAGCAGTTTATGGGGCGTCCGGGCCGGCACAATTACGCAGTATTTT. Encoded protein: CASSLWGVRAGTITQYF. The whole variable domain, filled in from reference TRBV28 and TRBJ2-3, reads DVKVTQSSRYLVKRTGEKVFLECVQDMDHENMFWYRQDPGLGLRLIYFSYDVKMKEKGDIPEGYSVSREKKERFSLILESASTNQTSMYLCASSLWGVRAGTITQYFGPGTRLTVL.